These 32 T cell receptor beta chains came from one sample sequenced in a study of identical twins (dated by TCRdb to the mid-2010s). Receptors were amplified or captured by 5' RACE. The reads were generated on an Illumina HiSeq 2000. Using fastp at Q25 and MiXCR, TCRdb reprocessed the public reads and kept productive beta chains. Merged by CDR3 protein, the rows form single entries marked with the most common genes and DNA. The sample table holds over 500,000 distinct CDR3 sequences, of which 22% were seen once. The ten largest account for about 0.91% of the sample. This sample also appeared in a second study, on T cells expressing NK-cell markers.

The sample consisted of CD4+ T cells sorted from blood. These receptors originate from a woman aged 18-29 years in good health.

The V call is TRBV29-1, the J call TRBJ2-1; D is perhaps TRBD1 (6 bases). V lost 7 bases and J lost 5, with 12 bases in between. The germline V gene encodes CDR1 SQVTM and CDR2 ANQGSEA. The CDR3 contains 12 residues. Here the CDR3 DNA reads TGCAGCGCCTTGGGACACGACAATGAGCAGTTCTTC. Amino acid sequence: CSALGHDNEQFF.

The CDR3 here is CASSVDRRVEGEQFF. The CDR3 DNA reads as TGTGCCAGCAGCGTAGATCGGAGGGTGGAGGGGGAGCAGTTCTTC. This chain links TRBV9 with TRBJ2-1; TRBD2 might be the D (6 bases). Germline assignment: CDR1 SGDLS and CDR2 YYNGEE. V was cut by 0 bases and J by 10 bases, with 17 bases left in between. The CDR3 spans 15 residues.

The genes are TRBV7-2 and TRBJ2-7, with 9 bases aligning to TRBD2. Trimming at V came to 4 bases and at J to 0 bases, leaving 10 bases not matched to a gene. Germline V gene data show CDR1 as SGHTA and CDR2 as FQGNSA. The CDR3 totals 17 residues. CDR3 region: CASSSPRAGGLSYEQYF. The CDR3, as DNA: TGTGCCAGCAGCTCCCCGCGGGCGGGAGGGCTCTCCTACGAGCAGTACTTC.

This chain uses TRBV20-1 with TRBJ2-1, with D maybe TRBD2 (7 bases). The germline V gene encodes CDR1 DFQATT and CDR2 SNEGSKA (reference sequence). The CDR3 loop spans 12 amino acids. The ends were cut back, 3 bases at V and 10 bases at J, with 13 bases in the middle. CDR3 sequence (DNA): TGCAGTGCTAGGTGGGGGGGCGACGAGCAGTTCTTC. Translation gives CSARWGGDEQFF.

This clonotype was recorded once. This sequence joins TRBV20-1 and TRBJ2-2; TRBD2 aligns across 11 bases. CDR1 is DFQATT, CDR2 SNEGSKA, per germline (reference sequence). V gave up 6 bases and J gave up 6 bases; unmatched junction bases: 15. The CDR3 runs 17 residues. The CDR3 DNA reads TGCAGTGCCCCCTGGGGTAGCGGGGGGGCATTAGCCGGGGAGCTGTTTTTT. Translating it yields CSAPWGSGGALAGELFF.

There are a few counts of this clonotype. The chain joins TRBV20-1 to TRBJ2-3; possible D gene TRBD2, 5 bases. V was pared by 1 base and J by 2 bases, with 22 bases between. The germline V gene encodes CDR1 DFQATT and CDR2 SNEGSKA (reference sequence). The CDR3 covers 18 residues. DNA of the CDR3: TGCAGTGCTAGAGGGGGTAGCGAGGAGGTGTGGGACACAGATACGCAGTATTTT. As protein: CSARGGSEEVWDTDTQYF.

This chain links TRBV2 with TRBJ2-5; the D is unclear. Germline CDR1 is SNHLY and CDR2 is FYNNEI. CDR3 length: 13 residues. V shed 7 bases and J shed 0 bases, with 9 bases lying between them. As DNA, the CDR3 is TGTGCCAGCAATCGCAACAACCAAGAGACCCAGTACTTC. This gives the protein CASNRNNQETQYF.

There are a few counts of this clonotype. The rearrangement links TRBV5-1 to TRBJ2-1; D uncertain. Germline lookup yields CDR1 SGHRS and CDR2 YFSETQ. V dropped 5 bases and J dropped 6 bases, with 12 bases sitting between them. The CDR3 length is 13 residues. The CDR3 DNA sequence: TGCGCCAGCAGTTTCGTGCCTGGCAATGAGCAGTTCTTC. Protein sequence: CASSFVPGNEQFF.

There are a few counts of this clonotype. This chain links TRBV7-2 with TRBJ2-3; 9 nucleotides align to TRBD2. Germline CDR1 and CDR2: SGHTA and FQGNSA. Germline trimming cut 2 bases from V and 0 bases from J; bases unmatched to any gene: 6. The CDR3 covers 17 residues. CDR3 nucleotides: TGTGCCAGCAGCTTAACGGCTAGCGGGGTTAGCACAGATACGCAGTATTTT. This gives the protein CASSLTASGVSTDTQYF.

This clonotype was observed at least ten times. The rearrangement links TRBV20-1 to TRBJ2-7; maybe TRBD1 (5 bases). CDR1 DFQATT and CDR2 SNEGSKA come from the germline V gene (reference sequence). The CDR3 spans 16 residues. Trimming left V 0 bases short and J 0 bases short, with 15 bases between. CDR3 sequence reads: CSARDPRQGFSYEQYF. CDR3 DNA sequence: TGCAGTGCTAGAGATCCGCGGCAGGGCTTCTCCTACGAGCAGTACTTC.

The chain couples TRBV7-9 to TRBJ1-6; D gene uncertain. Germline V gives CDR1 SEHNR, CDR2 FQNEAQ (reference sequence). V was clipped by 10 bases and J by 0 bases, with 10 bases between them. CDR3 length: 14 amino acids. CDR3 bases: TGTGCCACCCGATTGGGCTCCTATAATTCACCCCTCCACTTT. Amino acids: CATRLGSYNSPLHF.

The chain carries TRBV29-1 and TRBJ1-1, with 11 bases identical to TRBD1. Trimming at V came to 6 bases and at J to 5 bases, leaving 8 bases not matched to a gene. Germline values: CDR1 SQVTM, CDR2 ANQGSEA. This CDR3 contains 14 residues. CDR3 residues: CSVQPGQGDTEAFF. In DNA, the CDR3 is TGCAGCGTGCAACCGGGACAGGGGGATACTGAAGCTTTCTTT.

This clonotype has more than one count but fewer than ten. The chain employs TRBV7-2 and TRBJ1-2; 8 bases match TRBD1. V gave up 1 base and J gave up 2 bases; unmatched junction bases: 9. Germline V lookup: CDR1 SGHTA, CDR2 FQGNSA. The CDR3 has 17 amino acids. The CDR3: CASSLGYRQGTNYGYTF. Here the CDR3 DNA reads TGTGCCAGCAGCTTAGGCTACCGACAGGGGACCAACTATGGCTACACCTTC.

The rearrangement uses TRBV9 and TRBJ2-7; D might be TRBD1 or TRBD2, each matching 5 bases. The germline V gene encodes CDR1 SGDLS and CDR2 YYNGEE. The CDR3 spans 14 residues. Trimming shortened V by 0 bases and J by 2 bases, and 9 bases separated the two germline ends. The CDR3 bases are TGTGCCAGCAGCGTAGAGGGGACCCCCTACGAGCAGTACTTC. Its protein product is CASSVEGTPYEQYF. The variable domain in full, completed from reference TRBV9 and TRBJ2-7, reads DSGVTQTPKHLITATGQRVTLRCSPRSGDLSVYWYQQSLDQGLQFLIQYYNGEERAKGNILERFSAQQFPDLHSELNLSSLELGDSALYFCASSVEGTPYEQYFGPGTRLTVT.

In this sample, this clonotype turned up many times. The CDR3 DNA reads TGCGCCAGCAGCCGTAGCGGGAGCTCCTACAATGAGCAGTTCTTC. Its protein is CASSRSGSSYNEQFF. V gene TRBV5-1 combines with J gene TRBJ2-1, with 9 nucleotides matching TRBD2. The germline V gene has CDR1 SGHRS and CDR2 YFSETQ. CDR3 length equals 15 residues. V shed 4 bases, J shed 0 bases, and the junction held 2 bases outside the gene matches.

This clonotype has more than one count but fewer than ten. This chain joins TRBV7-2 and TRBJ2-7; a weak D match, TRBD2 (6 bases). Deletions cut 5 bases from V and 0 bases from J, with 17 bases between. Germline CDR1 is SGHTA and CDR2 is FQGNSA. The CDR3 has 16 amino acids. The CDR3 protein is CASSPAGGLSSYEQYF. The CDR3, as DNA: TGTGCCAGCAGCCCAGCGGGCGGGTTAAGCTCCTACGAGCAGTACTTC.

The chain carries TRBV13 and TRBJ2-3; TRBD2 agrees at 12 bases. CDR1 is PRHDT and CDR2 is FYEKMQ in the germline V gene (reference sequence). The CDR3 runs to 17 residues. V shed 1 base and J 2 bases; nucleotides not matched to a gene: 4. The CDR3, as DNA: TGTGCCAGCAGCTTAGTGGGACTAGCGGGCCTCACAGATACGCAGTATTTT. As protein: CASSLVGLAGLTDTQYF.

The chain recombines TRBV4-1 with TRBJ2-3; no clear D. V was cut by 3 bases and J by 6 bases, with 10 bases left in between. Germline loops: CDR1 MGHRA, CDR2 YSYEKL. This CDR3 has 13 residues. This chain's CDR3 is CASSQKGVDTQYF. The CDR3 DNA follows: TGCGCCAGCAGCCAGAAGGGTGTTGATACGCAGTATTTT.

In this sample, this clonotype turned up many times. The chain combines TRBV2 with TRBJ2-5; maybe TRBD2 (5 bases). Germline-derived CDR1 and CDR2 are SNHLY and FYNNEI. CDR3 length equals 13 residues. Trimming pared 4 bases from V and 5 bases from J, leaving 11 bases between. For the CDR3, the DNA is TGTGCCAGCAGTGGATTCCTAGCCGAGACCCAGTACTTC. Translating it yields CASSGFLAETQYF.

The gene calls are TRBV20-1 and TRBJ2-5, with TRBD2 matching over 8 bases. With 3 bases clipped from V and 2 bases from J, the junction kept 8 bases outside the gene matches. This CDR3 region has 15 residues. The germline V gene encodes CDR1 DFQATT and CDR2 SNEGSKA (reference sequence). CDR3 in DNA: TGCAGTGCTAGGCGGGGTAGCGGGGATCAAGAGACCCAGTACTTC. Translating gives CSARRGSGDQETQYF.

This clonotype was seen a few times. The chain employs TRBV3-1 and TRBJ2-5, with a possible D match to TRBD2 (6 bases). The length of the CDR3 is 13 residues. With 6 bases removed from V and 6 bases from J, the gap between germline ends came to 14 bases. Germline V gene data show CDR1 as LGHDT and CDR2 as YNNKEL (reference sequence). CDR3 sequence (DNA): TGTGCCAGCAGTTCTCGGGGGTTAAAGACCCAGTACTTC. Protein product: CASSSRGLKTQYF.

This clonotype was recorded once. This chain connects TRBV19 to TRBJ2-1; D gene ambiguous. This CDR3 region has 15 residues. Germline loops: CDR1 LNHDA, CDR2 SQIVND (reference sequence). V gave up 5 bases and J gave up 0 bases, with 11 bases separating them. CDR3 sequence reads: CASSPRSPSYNEQFF. The CDR3 coding sequence is TGTGCCAGTAGTCCCCGCTCCCCCTCCTACAATGAGCAGTTCTTC.

This chain uses TRBV5-1 with TRBJ2-2; D remains ambiguous. The germline V gene encodes CDR1 SGHRS and CDR2 YFSETQ. The CDR3 consists of 16 residues. V was shortened by 0 bases and J by 1 base, with 10 bases between the two germline ends. Here the CDR3 reads CASSLDVAGNTGELFF. CDR3 nucleotides: TGCGCCAGCAGCTTGGACGTAGCCGGGAACACCGGGGAGCTGTTTTTT.

This chain links TRBV11-2 with TRBJ1-6, with D uncertain. In germline, CDR1 is SGHAT, CDR2 FQNNGV. Deletions cut 4 bases from V and 0 bases from J, with 16 bases between. This CDR3 has 18 residues. This CDR3 reads CASSSRGWVSSYNSPLHF. In DNA form, the CDR3 reads TGTGCCAGCAGCTCCCGTGGATGGGTTTCCTCCTATAATTCACCCCTCCACTTT. Filled out from reference TRBV11-2 and TRBJ1-6, the complete variable domain reads EAGVAQSPRYKIIEKRQSVAFWCNPISGHATLYWYQQILGQGPKLLIQFQNNGVVDDSQLPKDRFSAERLKGVDSTLKIQPAKLEDSAVYLCASSSRGWVSSYNSPLHFGNGTRLTVT.

The chain combines TRBV9 with TRBJ2-5; the D gene could be TRBD1 or TRBD2 (5 bases each). Germline-derived CDR1 and CDR2 are SGDLS and YYNGEE. The CDR3 contains 16 residues. Between the trimmed V and J ends, which lost 4 bases and 5 bases, there was a span of 21 bases. The CDR3 loop reads CASSPGPSSWGETQYF. The CDR3 bases are TGTGCCAGCAGCCCGGGACCTTCCTCTTGGGGTGAGACCCAGTACTTC.

V gene TRBV3-1 combines with J gene TRBJ1-2; the D is unclear. The CDR3 covers 11 residues. The V end lost 4 bases, the J end lost 9 bases, and 9 bases lay between the germline ends. The germline V gene encodes CDR1 LGHDT and CDR2 YNNKEL (reference sequence). The CDR3 sequence is CASSPGGSYTF. DNA of the CDR3: TGTGCCAGCAGCCCCGGAGGAAGCTACACCTTC.

The genes are TRBV7-9 and TRBJ2-3; 10 nucleotides agree with TRBD2. Germline V gene sequence: CDR1 SEHNR, CDR2 FQNEAQ (reference sequence). V trimming: 4 bases; J trimming: 2 bases; junction bases outside the gene matches: 6. The CDR3 spans 16 residues. The CDR3 reads CASSWPTSGVTDTQYF. In DNA form, the CDR3 reads TGTGCCAGCAGCTGGCCCACTAGCGGGGTCACAGATACGCAGTATTTT.

The chain employs TRBV6-6 and TRBJ2-3, with a possible D match to TRBD2 (5 bases). Germline V gene sequence: CDR1 MNHNY, CDR2 SVGAGI (reference sequence). The CDR3 consists of 13 residues. V lost 6 bases and J 6 bases, leaving 13 bases between the germline ends. The CDR3 loop reads CASSRVTGDTQYF. CDR3 nucleotides: TGTGCCAGCAGCCGCGTAACGGGGGATACGCAGTATTTT.

The V call is TRBV6-6, the J call TRBJ2-7; TRBD1 might be the D (6 bases). This CDR3 has 12 residues. The V end lost 4 bases, the J end lost 5 bases, and 9 bases lay between the germline ends. The V gene's germline CDR1 is MNHNY and CDR2 SVGAGI (reference sequence). The CDR3 DNA reads as TGTGCCAGCAGTTCTGCAGGGGACGAGCAGTACTTC. Amino acid sequence: CASSSAGDEQYF.

This clonotype was detected many times. Sequence at one end of the junction differs from germline and may be a read error. The chain uses TRBV5-1 and TRBJ2-7; D unclear. This CDR3 has 12 amino acids. Germline V gene lookup returns CDR1 SGHRS and CDR2 YFSETQ. CDR3 region: CASSLEGNEQYF. The DNA for the CDR3 is TGTGCCAGCAGCCTCGAAGGGAACGAGCAGTACTTC.

There are a few counts of this clonotype. The chain couples TRBV20-1 to TRBJ1-6; 10 bases match TRBD1. The CDR3 sequence is 13 residues long. In germline, CDR1 is DFQATT, CDR2 SNEGSKA (reference sequence). The J segment lost 9 bases and the V segment lost 6 bases, leaving 5 bases of the junction unmatched. CDR3 residues: CSAGDRGLSPLHF. CDR3 DNA: TGCAGTGCGGGGGACAGGGGTCTTTCACCCCTCCACTTT.

The J gene is TRBJ2-7, the V gene TRBV5-1; unclear D gene. The V end lost 4 bases, the J end lost 5 bases, and 16 bases lay between the germline ends. CDR1 SGHRS and CDR2 YFSETQ come from the germline V gene. This CDR3 is 14 amino acids long. The CDR3 spells CASSPLENSDEQYF. The CDR3 DNA reads TGCGCCAGCAGCCCCCTAGAGAATTCGGACGAGCAGTACTTC. The complete variable domain, with remaining parts taken from reference TRBV5-1 and TRBJ2-7, reads KAGVTQTPRYLIKTRGQQVTLSCSPISGHRSVSWYQQTPGQGLQFLFEYFSETQRNKGNFPGRFSGRQFSNSRSEMNVSTLELGDSALYLCASSPLENSDEQYFGPGTRLTVT.